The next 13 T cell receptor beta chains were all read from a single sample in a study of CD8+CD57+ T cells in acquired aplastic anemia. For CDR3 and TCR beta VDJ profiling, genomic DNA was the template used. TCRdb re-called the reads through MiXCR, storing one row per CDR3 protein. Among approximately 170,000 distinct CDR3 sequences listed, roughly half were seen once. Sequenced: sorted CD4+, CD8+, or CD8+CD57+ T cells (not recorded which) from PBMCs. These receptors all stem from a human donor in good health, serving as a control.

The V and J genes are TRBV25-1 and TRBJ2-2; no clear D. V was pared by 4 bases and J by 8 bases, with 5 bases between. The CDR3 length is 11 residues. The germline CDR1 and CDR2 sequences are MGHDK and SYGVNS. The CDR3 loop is CASSVVGELFF. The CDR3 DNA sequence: TGTGCCAGCAGTGTTGTAGGGGAGCTGTTTTTT.

CDR3: CSVQGQGGGQPQHF. For the CDR3, the DNA is TGCAGCGTTCAAGGACAGGGCGGGGGTCAGCCCCAGCATTTT. The rearrangement joins TRBV29-1 to TRBJ1-5; 8 bases agree with TRBD1. The trim removed 5 bases at V and 6 bases at J, leaving 9 bases unmatched. There are 14 residues in the CDR3. CDR1 and CDR2 (germline): SQVTM, ANQGSEA.

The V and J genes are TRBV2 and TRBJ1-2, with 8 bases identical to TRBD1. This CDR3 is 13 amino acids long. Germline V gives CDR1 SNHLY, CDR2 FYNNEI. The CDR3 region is CVSSGTGVSGYTF. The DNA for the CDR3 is TGTGTCAGTTCCGGGACAGGAGTTTCTGGCTACACCTTC. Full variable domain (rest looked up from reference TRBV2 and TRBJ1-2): EPEVTQTPSHQVTQMGQEVILRCVPISNHLYFYWYRQILGQKVEFLVSFYNNEISEKSEIFDDQFSVERPDGSNFTLKIRSTKLEDSAMYFCVSSGTGVSGYTFGSGTRLTVV.

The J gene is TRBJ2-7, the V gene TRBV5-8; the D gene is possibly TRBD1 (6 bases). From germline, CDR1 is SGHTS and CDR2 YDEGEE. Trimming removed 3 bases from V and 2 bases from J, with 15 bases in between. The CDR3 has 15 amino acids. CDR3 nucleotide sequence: TGTGCCAGCAGCTCGCCCGGGACACTTCCCTACGAGCAGTACTTC. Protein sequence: CASSSPGTLPYEQYF.

The CDR3 here is CASSQDLIKDGELFF. DNA of the CDR3: TGCGCCAGCAGCCAAGATCTAATAAAGGACGGAGAGCTGTTTTTT. The chain links TRBV4-3 to TRBJ2-2; D is undetermined. Per the germline V gene, CDR1 is LGHNA and CDR2 is YSLEER. This CDR3 spans 15 amino acids. Trimming took 0 bases from V and 11 from J, leaving 16 bases between them.

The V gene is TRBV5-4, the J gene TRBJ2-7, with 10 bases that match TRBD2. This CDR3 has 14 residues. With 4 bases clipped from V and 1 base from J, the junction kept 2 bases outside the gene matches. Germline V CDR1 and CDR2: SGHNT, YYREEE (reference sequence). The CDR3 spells CASSKGLASYEQYF. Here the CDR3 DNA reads TGTGCCAGCAGCAAGGGACTAGCGTCCTACGAGCAGTACTTC.

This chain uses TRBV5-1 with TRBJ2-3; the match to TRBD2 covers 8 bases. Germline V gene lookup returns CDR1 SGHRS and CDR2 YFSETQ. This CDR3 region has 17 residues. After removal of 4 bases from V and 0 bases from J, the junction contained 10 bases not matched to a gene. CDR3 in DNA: TGCGCCAGCAGCCTCGGGGGGGGGCCGCCTAGCACAGATACGCAGTATTTT. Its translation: CASSLGGGPPSTDTQYF.

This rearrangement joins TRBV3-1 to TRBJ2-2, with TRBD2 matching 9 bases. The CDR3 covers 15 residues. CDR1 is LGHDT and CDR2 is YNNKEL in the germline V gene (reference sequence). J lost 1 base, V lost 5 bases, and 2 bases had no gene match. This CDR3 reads CASSKLAGNTGELFF. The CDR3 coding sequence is TGTGCCAGCAGCAAACTAGCGGGGAACACCGGGGAGCTGTTTTTT.

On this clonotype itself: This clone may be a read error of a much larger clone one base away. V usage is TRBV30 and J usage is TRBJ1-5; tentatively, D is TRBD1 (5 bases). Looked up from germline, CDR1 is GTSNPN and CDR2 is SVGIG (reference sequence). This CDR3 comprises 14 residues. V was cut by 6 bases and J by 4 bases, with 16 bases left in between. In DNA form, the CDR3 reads TGTGCCTGCACAACAAGGGGCTTTAATCAGCCCCAGCATTTT. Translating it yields CACTTRGFNQPQHF.

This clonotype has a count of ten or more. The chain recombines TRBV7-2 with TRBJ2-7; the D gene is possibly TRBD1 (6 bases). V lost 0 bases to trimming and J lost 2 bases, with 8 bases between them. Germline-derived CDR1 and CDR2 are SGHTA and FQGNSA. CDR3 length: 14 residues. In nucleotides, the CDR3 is TGTGCCAGCAGCTTAGCGGGGGCGACCTACGAGCAGTACTTC. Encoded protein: CASSLAGATYEQYF.

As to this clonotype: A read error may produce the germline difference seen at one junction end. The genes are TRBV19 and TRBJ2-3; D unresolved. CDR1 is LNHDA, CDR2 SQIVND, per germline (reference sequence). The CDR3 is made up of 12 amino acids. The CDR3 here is CAGSMRTDTQYF. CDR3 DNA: TGTGCCGGTAGTATGCGCACAGATACGCAGTATTTT.

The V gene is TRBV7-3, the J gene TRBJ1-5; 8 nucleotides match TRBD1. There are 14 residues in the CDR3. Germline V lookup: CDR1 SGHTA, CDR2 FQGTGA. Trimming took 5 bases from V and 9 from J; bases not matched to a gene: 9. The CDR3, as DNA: TGTGCCAGCAGCCTAAGACAGGGGAGCTGGCCCCAGCATTTT. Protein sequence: CASSLRQGSWPQHF.

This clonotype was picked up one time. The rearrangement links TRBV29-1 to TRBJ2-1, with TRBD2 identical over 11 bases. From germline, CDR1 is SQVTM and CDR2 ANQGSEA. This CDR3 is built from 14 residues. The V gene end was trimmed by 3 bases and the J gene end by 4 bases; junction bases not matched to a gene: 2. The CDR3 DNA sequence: TGCAGCGTTGATCGACTAGCGGGGTACAATGAGCAGTTCTTC. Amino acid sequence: CSVDRLAGYNEQFF.